The 20 T cell receptor beta chains reported below all come from one sample, sequenced in a study of siplizumab effects on memory and regulatory T cells. Assay used: immunoSEQ multiplex PCR; TCRdb lists only in-frame clones, some missing. The data show fewer than 85,000 clones, roughly 86% seen once. The sample consisted of Tregs sorted from blood. These receptors all come from a human donor in good health.

DNA of the CDR3: TGTGCCAGCAGCTTAGCTGTCAGTGGCACAGATACGCAGTATTTT. Translation gives CASSLAVSGTDTQYF. The chain combines TRBV7-9 with TRBJ2-3; D gene ambiguous. V gave up 0 bases and J gave up 1 base, with 8 bases separating them. The germline V gene has CDR1 SEHNR and CDR2 FQNEAQ (reference sequence). This CDR3 is built from 15 residues.

V is TRBV5-1 and J is TRBJ1-5; D gene unclear. Germline loops: CDR1 SGHRS, CDR2 YFSETQ. CDR3 length equals 15 residues. Written as DNA, the CDR3 is TGCGCGGCGGACTATTGGCGTGGATCGAGGCAGCCCCAGCATTTT. Translated: CAADYWRGSRQPQHF.

This chain uses TRBV6-1 with TRBJ1-6, with TRBD1 matching over 11 bases. CDR3 length: 19 amino acids. Germline lookup yields CDR1 MNHNS and CDR2 SASEGT. The V and J ends lost 1 base and 0 bases, in that order; junction bases with no gene match: 5. The CDR3 reads CASSEGTGGAGSYNSPLHF. CDR3 nucleotide sequence: TGTGCCAGCAGTGAAGGGACAGGGGGCGCGGGCTCCTATAATTCACCCCTCCACTTT.

This chain links TRBV6-5 with TRBJ1-1; no clear D. This CDR3 is 13 amino acids long. Germline V gives CDR1 MNHEY, CDR2 SVGAGI. The V end lost 6 bases, the J end lost 5 bases, and 13 bases lay between the germline ends. This CDR3 reads CASSALRETEAFF. The CDR3 nucleotides read TGTGCCAGCAGCGCCCTTAGGGAGACTGAAGCTTTCTTT.

The sample holds a few counts of this clone. The chain carries TRBV6-1 and TRBJ1-2; 7 nucleotides align to TRBD1. Germline loops: CDR1 MNHNS, CDR2 SASEGT. This CDR3 comprises 13 residues. Germline trimming cut 3 bases from V and 6 bases from J; bases unmatched to any gene: 4. In nucleotides, the CDR3 is TGTGCCAGCAGTGAGCAGGGGGTGGATGGCTACACCTTC. It specifies CASSEQGVDGYTF.

This rearrangement joins TRBV4-2 to TRBJ1-1; TRBD1 is a possible D gene (6 bases). Trimming removed 0 bases at V and 4 bases at J, with 12 bases between. The V gene's germline CDR1 is LGHNA and CDR2 YNFKEQ. The CDR3 is made up of 15 amino acids. The DNA of the CDR3 is TGTGCCAGCAGCCAAGAACGGACAGCGGGCACTGAAGCTTTCTTT. Protein product: CASSQERTAGTEAFF.

V gene TRBV5-1 combines with J gene TRBJ1-2; D might be TRBD1 (5 bases). Germline CDR1 SGHRS, CDR2 YFSETQ. The CDR3 covers 14 residues. With 0 bases removed from V and 8 bases from J, the gap between germline ends came to 14 bases. CDR3 in amino acids: CASSLEFGGEGYTF. In DNA form, the CDR3 reads TGCGCCAGCAGCTTGGAATTTGGGGGGGAAGGCTACACCTTC.

The chain has TRBV7-6 and TRBJ2-7; 12 bases are a match to TRBD2. Germline V lookup: CDR1 SGHVS, CDR2 FNYEAQ. The CDR3 is 15 residues long. The V and J ends lost 5 bases and 1 base, in that order; junction bases with no gene match: 3. The CDR3: CASSLTSGGSYEQYF. CDR3 coding DNA: TGTGCCAGCAGCCTAACTAGCGGGGGGTCCTACGAGCAGTACTTC.

The V and J genes are TRBV9 and TRBJ1-2; D is unresolved. Germline CDR1 is SGDLS and CDR2 is YYNGEE. The CDR3 spans 14 residues. Trimming left V 0 bases short and J 3 bases short, with 9 bases between. The CDR3 nucleotides are TGTGCCAGCAGCGTAGGTAGTCGGGACTATGGCTACACCTTC. This encodes CASSVGSRDYGYTF.

This chain connects TRBV27 to TRBJ2-1; 7 bases map to TRBD2. The CDR3 spans 17 residues. The V gene end was trimmed by 8 bases and the J gene end by 0 bases; junction bases not matched to a gene: 13. The germline CDR1 and CDR2 sequences are MNHEY and SMNVEV (reference sequence). In DNA form, the CDR3 reads TGTGCCAGCGGCCCCCGGGCGGGGGTTAGCTCCTACAATGAGCAGTTCTTC. Translating gives CASGPRAGVSSYNEQFF.

The chain employs TRBV6-1 and TRBJ1-3; weak D call: TRBD1 (6 bases). Germline CDR1 MNHNS, CDR2 SASEGT. The CDR3 is made up of 16 amino acids. The V end lost 0 bases, the J end lost 3 bases, and 12 bases lay between the germline ends. The CDR3 loop reads CASSEAVGAGGNTIYF. In DNA, the CDR3 is TGTGCCAGCAGTGAAGCTGTGGGGGCGGGTGGAAACACCATATATTTT.

This clone has more than one count but fewer than ten. The CDR3 reads CASSRYTEAFF. The CDR3 DNA is TGTGCCAGTAGTAGGTACACTGAAGCTTTCTTT. J is TRBJ1-1 and V is TRBV19; D gene uncertain. V was clipped by 4 bases and J by 3 bases, with 3 bases between them. The CDR3 is 11 amino acids. Germline values: CDR1 LNHDA, CDR2 SQIVND (reference sequence).

This chain connects TRBV2 to TRBJ2-5, with D perhaps being TRBD1 or TRBD2 (6 bases each). The CDR3 totals 15 residues. The V and J ends lost 7 bases and 3 bases respectively, with 18 bases between them. Germline CDR1 reads SNHLY; CDR2 reads FYNNEI. CDR3 coding DNA: TGTGCCAGCAACATCGCCGGGGGCAGGGAAGAGACCCAGTACTTC. This translates into CASNIAGGREETQYF.

This chain uses TRBV7-9 with TRBJ1-2; the D gene is possibly TRBD1 (5 bases). V dropped 5 bases and J dropped 3 bases, with 13 bases sitting between them. Germline V gene sequence: CDR1 SEHNR, CDR2 FQNEAQ (reference sequence). The CDR3 has 14 amino acids. The CDR3 DNA reads TGTGCCAGCAGCGCCCTGGGGGGGGACTATGGCTACACCTTC. Translated, it gives CASSALGGDYGYTF.

This chain joins TRBV7-2 and TRBJ1-5; no clear D gene. The CDR3 totals 15 residues. Trimming took 3 bases from V and 7 from J, leaving 16 bases between them. Germline CDR1 and CDR2: SGHTA and FQGNSA. The CDR3 DNA is TGTGCCAGCAGCTTTGGGTCCGGAGGGTTACAGCCCCAGCATTTT. Amino acid sequence: CASSFGSGGLQPQHF.

The count of this clone is one. The J gene is TRBJ2-7, the V gene TRBV7-9, with D possibly being TRBD1 (6 bases). V lost 4 bases to trimming and J lost 2 bases, with 12 bases between them. Germline assignment: CDR1 SEHNR and CDR2 FQNEAQ (reference sequence). The CDR3 contains 14 residues. The CDR3 region is CASSSPTGTYEQYF. CDR3 DNA: TGTGCCAGCAGCTCCCCGACAGGAACCTACGAGCAGTACTTC.

The chain uses TRBV15 and TRBJ2-5; maybe TRBD2 (7 bases). Germline loops: CDR1 LNHNV, CDR2 YYDKDF (reference sequence). Trimming took 4 bases from V and 4 from J, leaving 22 bases between them. The CDR3 spans 17 residues. CDR3: CATSNRRGAKGIETQYF. DNA of the CDR3: TGTGCCACCAGCAATCGACGGGGGGCAAAGGGCATAGAGACCCAGTACTTC.

The chain is built from TRBV15 and TRBJ1-2; 8 nucleotides match TRBD1. Looked up from germline, CDR1 is LNHNV and CDR2 is YYDKDF (reference sequence). V was pared by 5 bases and J by 4 bases, with 3 bases of the junction left unmatched. The CDR3 is 13 residues long. The CDR3, as DNA: TGTGCCACCAGCCTTACAGGGGGCTATGGCTACACCTTC. Translation gives CATSLTGGYGYTF.

The V call is TRBV29-1, the J call TRBJ2-7; 8 nucleotides align to TRBD1. There are 13 residues in the CDR3. V lost 7 bases and J lost 5; bases outside the gene matches: 10. Germline CDR1 reads SQVTM; CDR2 reads ANQGSEA. CDR3: CSASTGVINEQYF. CDR3 sequence (DNA): TGCAGCGCCTCGACAGGGGTCATCAACGAGCAGTACTTC.

The chain employs TRBV10-3 and TRBJ2-5, with D perhaps TRBD2 (6 bases). Germline lookup yields CDR1 ENHRY and CDR2 SYGVKD. The CDR3 consists of 15 residues. Trimming left V 6 bases short and J 5 bases short, with 19 bases between. DNA of the CDR3: TGTGCCATCAGATCCAGCGGGTCCCGAGGCGAGACCCAGTACTTC. Translation: CAIRSSGSRGETQYF.